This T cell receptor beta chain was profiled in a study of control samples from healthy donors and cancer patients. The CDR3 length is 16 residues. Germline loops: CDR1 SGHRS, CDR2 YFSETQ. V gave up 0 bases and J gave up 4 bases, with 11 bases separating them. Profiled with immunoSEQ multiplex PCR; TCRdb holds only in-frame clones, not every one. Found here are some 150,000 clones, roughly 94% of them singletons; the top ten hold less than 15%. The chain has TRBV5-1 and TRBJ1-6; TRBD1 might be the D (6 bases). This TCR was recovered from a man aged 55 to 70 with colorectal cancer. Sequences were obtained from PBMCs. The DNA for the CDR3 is TGCGCCAGCAGCTTGGGACAGGATCCGTATAATTCACCCCTCCACTTT. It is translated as CASSLGQDPYNSPLHF. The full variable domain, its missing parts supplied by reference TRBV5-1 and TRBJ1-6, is KAGVTQTPRYLIKTRGQQVTLSCSPISGHRSVSWYQQTPGQGLQFLFEYFSETQRNKGNFPGRFSGRQFSNSRSEMNVSTLELGDSALYLCASSLGQDPYNSPLHFGNGTRLTVT.